These 28 T cell receptor beta chains were all obtained from the same sample, sequenced in a study of blood T cell repertoires in COVID-19. Generated by immunoSEQ multiplex PCR, the TCRdb table keeps only in-frame clones and is missing some. There are some 42,000 clones in the sample; around 91% occur only once, and approximately 2.9% lies in the top ten. The sequencing input was peripheral blood. The source of these receptors is a middle-aged man with active COVID-19.

The chain combines TRBV12-3 or TRBV12-4 with TRBJ2-1; 7 bases line up with TRBD1. V shed 5 bases and J 10 bases; nucleotides not matched to a gene: 2. The CDR3 consists of 11 residues. CDR3 protein: CASSRTGEQFF. The DNA for the CDR3 is TGTGCCAGCAGTAGGACAGGCGAGCAGTTCTTC.

This rearrangement joins TRBV7-8 to TRBJ2-7, with D uncertain. This CDR3 contains 16 residues. Germline V gene lookup returns CDR1 SGHVS and CDR2 FQNEAQ. V was clipped by 4 bases and J by 1 base, with 17 bases between them. The CDR3 region is CASSSLTPQSSYEQYF. The CDR3 nucleotides are TGTGCCAGCAGCTCCTTAACCCCCCAGTCATCCTACGAGCAGTACTTC.

The rearrangement joins TRBV5-6 to TRBJ1-3, with TRBD1 as a possible D gene (5 bases). The V gene lost 4 bases and the J gene lost 0 bases, with 11 bases spanning the gap. This CDR3 is 15 amino acids long. Germline lookup yields CDR1 SGHDT and CDR2 YYEEEE. Here the CDR3 reads CASSQIRGSGNTIYF. CDR3 in DNA: TGTGCCAGCAGCCAGATAAGGGGCTCTGGAAACACCATATATTTT.

This clone was observed once. This chain joins TRBV5-1 and TRBJ2-7; 7 nucleotides match TRBD1. The CDR3 consists of 15 residues. The V segment lost 3 bases and the J segment 2 bases; nucleotides outside the gene matches: 8. Per germline, CDR1 SGHRS and CDR2 YFSETQ. This chain's CDR3 is CASSSSGTAPYEQYF. CDR3 bases: TGCGCCAGCAGCTCGTCCGGGACAGCTCCCTACGAGCAGTACTTC.

The chain uses TRBV9 and TRBJ2-2; unclear D gene. Germline V lookup: CDR1 SGDLS, CDR2 YYNGEE. Trimming removed 2 bases from V and 1 base from J, with 6 bases in between. The CDR3 sequence is 14 residues long. CDR3 nucleotides: TGTGCCAGCAGCGTTATCGGGAACACCGGGGAGCTGTTTTTT. It encodes CASSVIGNTGELFF.

The chain couples TRBV19 to TRBJ2-5; 15 nucleotides align to TRBD2. Germline CDR1 is LNHDA and CDR2 is SQIVND (reference sequence). V gave up 6 bases and J gave up 1 base; unmatched junction bases: 3. The CDR3 consists of 16 residues. CDR3 DNA: TGTGCCAGTAGCCGGGGACTAGCGGGGGGCCAAGAGACCCAGTACTTC. Amino acid sequence: CASSRGLAGGQETQYF.

This chain uses TRBV18 with TRBJ1-5, with unresolved D. The CDR3 length is 17 residues. Germline V gives CDR1 KGHSH, CDR2 LQKENI. V lost 4 bases to trimming and J lost 3 bases, with 19 bases between them. As DNA, the CDR3 is TGTGCCAGCTCACGCGGACCGTCTGGGAGGTTCAATCAGCCCCAGCATTTT. Its translation is CASSRGPSGRFNQPQHF.

Written as DNA, the CDR3 is TGCGCCAGCAGCCAGGGTTCTGGAAACACCATATATTTT. Translation: CASSQGSGNTIYF. J is TRBJ1-3 and V is TRBV5-1, with D tentatively TRBD1 (5 bases). V dropped 4 bases and J dropped 1 base, with 6 bases sitting between them. Germline CDR1 reads SGHRS; CDR2 reads YFSETQ. The CDR3 contains 13 residues.

V and J are TRBV7-9 and TRBJ1-6, with D uncertain. Trimming removed 2 bases from V and 7 bases from J, with 12 bases in between. Germline assignment: CDR1 SEHNR and CDR2 FQNEAQ (reference sequence). The CDR3 totals 15 residues. CDR3 loop: CASSLKDSRNSPLHF. As DNA, the CDR3 is TGTGCCAGCAGCTTAAAAGACTCCCGGAATTCACCCCTCCACTTT.

This chain links TRBV14 with TRBJ2-2, with TRBD2 matching over 9 bases. There are 16 residues in the CDR3. Germline V gene sequence: CDR1 SGHDN, CDR2 FVKESK. The J segment lost 2 bases and the V segment lost 1 base, leaving 2 bases of the junction unmatched. Written as DNA, the CDR3 is TGTGCCAGCAGCCAAGTAGCGGGGGATAACACCGGGGAGCTGTTTTTT. This sequence encodes CASSQVAGDNTGELFF. The full variable domain, with the rest looked up from reference TRBV14 and TRBJ2-2, is EAGVTQFPSHSVIEKGQTVTLRCDPISGHDNLYWYRRVMGKEIKFLLHFVKESKQDESGMPNNRFLAERTGGTYSTLKVQPAELEDSGVYFCASSQVAGDNTGELFFGEGSRLTVL.

J is TRBJ2-1 and V is TRBV10-3, with D unresolved. The germline V and J ends were trimmed by 0 bases and 4 bases, with 7 bases remaining between them. This CDR3 contains 14 residues. The germline gives CDR1 ENHRY, CDR2 SYGVKD. CDR3 in DNA: TGTGCCATCAGTGAGTCACAGCAGTACAATGAGCAGTTCTTC. Its protein is CAISESQQYNEQFF.

The chain employs TRBV18 and TRBJ1-6; tentatively, D is TRBD1 (5 bases). The germline V and J ends were trimmed by 5 bases and 10 bases, with 15 bases remaining between them. This CDR3 has 14 residues. Germline V gene sequence: CDR1 KGHSH, CDR2 LQKENI. The CDR3 nucleotides are TGTGCCAGCTCATCCTCAGGAGGGGAGTCACCCCTCCACTTT. The encoded protein is CASSSSGGESPLHF.

V and J are TRBV28 and TRBJ1-3, with 7 nucleotides matching TRBD1. The CDR3 contains 16 residues. V lost 3 bases, J lost 6 bases, and 11 bases stayed unmatched. CDR1 is MDHEN and CDR2 is SYDVKM in the germline V gene. CDR3 region: CASSLGPTGPLNTIYF. For the CDR3, the DNA is TGTGCCAGCAGTTTGGGCCCGACAGGGCCCTTAAACACCATATATTTT.

This sequence joins TRBV28 and TRBJ2-7, with D unclear. The CDR3 contains 12 residues. Germline-derived CDR1 and CDR2 are MDHEN and SYDVKM. The germline V and J ends were trimmed by 6 bases and 4 bases, with 10 bases remaining between them. This CDR3 is CASSPNKYEQYF. The CDR3, as DNA: TGTGCCAGCAGCCCAAACAAGTACGAGCAGTACTTC. Based on the CDR3 plus reference TRBV28 and TRBJ2-7, the full variable domain is DVKVTQSSRYLVKRTGEKVFLECVQDMDHENMFWYRQDPGLGLRLIYFSYDVKMKEKGDIPEGYSVSREKKERFSLILESASTNQTSMYLCASSPNKYEQYFGPGTRLTVT.

The chain joins TRBV7-9 to TRBJ2-1; D is possibly TRBD2 (5 bases). Germline CDR1 is SEHNR and CDR2 is FQNEAQ (reference sequence). The CDR3 extends over 14 amino acids. V was pared by 3 bases and J by 4 bases, with 10 bases between. The CDR3 sequence: CASSFTGNYNEQFF. The CDR3 coding sequence is TGTGCCAGCAGCTTTACGGGGAATTACAATGAGCAGTTCTTC.

The V gene is TRBV2, the J gene TRBJ2-2, with TRBD2 identical over 7 bases. Losses at the gene ends were 5 bases for V and 7 bases for J; bases not matched to a gene: 10. The length of the CDR3 is 15 residues. Germline CDR1 is SNHLY and CDR2 is FYNNEI. This CDR3 is CASSQSGVYGGELFF. For the CDR3, the DNA is TGTGCCAGCAGTCAAAGCGGGGTCTACGGCGGGGAGCTGTTTTTT.

DNA of the CDR3: TGTGCCAGCAGCAGGGGGCAGGGCAATGAGCAGTTCTTC. Translated, it gives CASSRGQGNEQFF. The chain uses TRBV12-3 or TRBV12-4 and TRBJ2-1; 8 bases fit TRBD1. V was pared by 6 bases and J by 6 bases, with 4 bases of the junction left unmatched. The CDR3 length is 13 residues.

The V gene is TRBV23-1, the J gene TRBJ2-7; perhaps TRBD2 as D (5 bases). TRBV23-1 is reported as an ORF; its role is uncertain. The CDR3 spans 14 residues. Trimming removed 4 bases at V and 1 base at J, with 11 bases between. CDR3 bases: TGCGCCAGCAGTCCCGGAGGATCGTCCTACGAGCAGTACTTC. Protein sequence: CASSPGGSSYEQYF.

V usage is TRBV5-6 and J usage is TRBJ2-5, with D hard to call. Germline values: CDR1 SGHDT, CDR2 YYEEEE. The CDR3 covers 15 residues. V was clipped by 4 bases and J by 7 bases, with 20 bases between them. Written as DNA, the CDR3 is TGTGCCAGCAGCCTGTCTGCTACGAGGAAGTTGACCCAGTACTTC. This translates into CASSLSATRKLTQYF.

The chain carries TRBV19 and TRBJ1-1; D perhaps matches TRBD1 (5 bases). This CDR3 contains 15 residues. Trimming pared 3 bases from V and 5 bases from J, leaving 16 bases between. Germline assignment: CDR1 LNHDA and CDR2 SQIVND (reference sequence). The CDR3 DNA follows: TGTGCCAGTAGTATCAGGGTAGTTGTGAGGACTGAAGCTTTCTTT. This gives the protein CASSIRVVVRTEAFF.

V is TRBV5-4 and J is TRBJ1-2; D gene uncertain. There are 15 residues in the CDR3. Germline CDR1 reads SGHNT; CDR2 reads YYREEE (reference sequence). Trimming left V 0 bases short and J 1 base short, with 10 bases between. The CDR3 coding sequence is TGTGCCAGCAGCTTGGGTTATACCAGTAACTATGGCTACACCTTC. Translation gives CASSLGYTSNYGYTF. The variable domain in full, with the rest retrieved from reference TRBV5-4 and TRBJ1-2, is ETGVTQSPTHLIKTRGQQVTLRCSSQSGHNTVSWYQQALGQGPQFIFQYYREEENGRGNFPPRFSGLQFPNYSSELNVNALELDDSALYLCASSLGYTSNYGYTFGSGTRLTVV.

The chain couples TRBV24-1 to TRBJ2-1; the match to TRBD1 covers 11 bases. Losses at the gene ends were 4 bases for V and 10 bases for J; bases not matched to a gene: 11. The CDR3 totals 16 residues. The germline gives CDR1 KGHDR, CDR2 SFDVKD. CDR3 in amino acids: CATSDRGQGARTEQFF. CDR3 sequence (DNA): TGTGCCACCAGTGACAGAGGACAGGGGGCCAGAACGGAGCAGTTCTTC.

The V gene is TRBV19, the J gene TRBJ1-1, with D maybe TRBD1 (5 bases). This CDR3 contains 15 residues. Germline assignment: CDR1 LNHDA and CDR2 SQIVND (reference sequence). V shed 5 bases and J shed 4 bases, with 17 bases lying between them. The CDR3 DNA sequence: TGTGCCAGTAGTCAGCGGGGCTCAGGGAGCACTGAAGCTTTCTTT. Translation gives CASSQRGSGSTEAFF.

The chain recombines TRBV7-8 with TRBJ1-1, with 7 bases that match TRBD1. The CDR3 is 13 residues long. Germline V gene sequence: CDR1 SGHVS, CDR2 FQNEAQ. V shed 5 bases and J 5 bases; nucleotides not matched to a gene: 5. The CDR3 region has the DNA TGTGCCAGCAGCCTCCGACAGGGTACTGAAGCTTTCTTT. Translated: CASSLRQGTEAFF.

The chain recombines TRBV27 with TRBJ1-2, with D perhaps TRBD1 (5 bases). The length of the CDR3 is 16 residues. CDR1 is MNHEY, CDR2 SMNVEV, per germline (reference sequence). Trimming took off 5 bases at V and 3 bases at J, with 19 bases between the two ends. This CDR3 is CASSKIDSNRHYGYTF. The CDR3 DNA follows: TGTGCCAGCAGTAAGATCGACAGTAACAGACACTATGGCTACACCTTC.

This chain links TRBV6-4 with TRBJ2-1; 8 nucleotides agree with TRBD1. Per germline, CDR1 MRHNA and CDR2 SNTAGT. The CDR3 is 17 amino acids. V lost 5 bases, J lost 4 bases, and 13 bases stayed unmatched. The CDR3 bases are TGTGCCAGCAGTAAGACAGGGGCCCTGGGGGCGTACAATGAGCAGTTCTTC. It yields the protein CASSKTGALGAYNEQFF.

This clone was seen only once. The chain uses TRBV28 and TRBJ2-7; 9 nucleotides agree with TRBD2. V dropped 1 base and J dropped 3; count of bases not matched to a gene: 7. This CDR3 has 16 residues. CDR1 is MDHEN, CDR2 SYDVKM, per germline. CDR3 region: CASSLSSLAGFYEQYF. As DNA, the CDR3 is TGTGCCAGCAGTTTATCGAGCCTAGCGGGGTTCTACGAGCAGTACTTC.

The rearrangement joins TRBV6-2 or TRBV6-3 to TRBJ2-7; 10 bases match TRBD1. The trim removed 6 bases at V and 6 bases at J, leaving 8 bases unmatched. The CDR3 is 14 amino acids. Per the germline V gene, CDR1 is MNHEY and CDR2 is SVGEGT. The CDR3: CASSPGTGVIEQYF. The CDR3 coding sequence is TGTGCCAGCAGCCCCGGGACAGGGGTGATCGAGCAGTACTTC.